This T cell receptor beta chain was identified during a study of cytomegalovirus exposure and HLA in healthy donors. Study results and limitations: Across donors, most TCRs were seen rarely, yet some public ones were widespread. Overall, approximately 150 TCR beta chains were annotated as cytomegalovirus-associated.

Trimming removed 1 base from V and 4 bases from J, with 10 bases in between. The germline V gene encodes CDR1 SEHNR and CDR2 FQNEAQ (reference sequence). There are 14 residues in the CDR3. The PCR employed 60 Vbeta primers together with 13 Jbeta primers. The assay was immunoSEQ multiplex PCR, and TCRdb's table has in-frame clones only and misses some. The sample has about 140,000 clones; 65% to 70% are singletons. As concerns this clone: Its antigen is unidentified.

Participants comprised healthy donors of bone marrow. Specimen: PBMCs. The source is a human donor in good health. This chain connects TRBV7-9 to TRBJ1-2; perhaps TRBD1 as D (5 bases). CDR3 sequence: CASSLVGGAYGYTF. The CDR3 DNA reads TGTGCCAGCAGCTTAGTGGGGGGAGCCTATGGCTACACCTTC.